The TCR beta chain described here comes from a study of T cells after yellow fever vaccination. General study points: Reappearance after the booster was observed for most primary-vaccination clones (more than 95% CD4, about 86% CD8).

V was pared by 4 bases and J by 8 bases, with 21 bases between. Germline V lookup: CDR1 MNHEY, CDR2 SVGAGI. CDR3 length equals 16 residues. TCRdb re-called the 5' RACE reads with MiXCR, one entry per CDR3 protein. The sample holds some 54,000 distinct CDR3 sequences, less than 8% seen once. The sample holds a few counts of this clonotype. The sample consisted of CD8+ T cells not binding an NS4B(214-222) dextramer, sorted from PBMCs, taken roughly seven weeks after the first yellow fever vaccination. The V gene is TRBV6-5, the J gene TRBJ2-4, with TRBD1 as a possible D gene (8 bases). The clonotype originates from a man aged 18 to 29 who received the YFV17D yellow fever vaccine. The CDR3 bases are TGTGCCAGCAGTTCGGGACAGGCAACCAGCGGGGACATTCAGTACTTC. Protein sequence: CASSSGQATSGDIQYF.